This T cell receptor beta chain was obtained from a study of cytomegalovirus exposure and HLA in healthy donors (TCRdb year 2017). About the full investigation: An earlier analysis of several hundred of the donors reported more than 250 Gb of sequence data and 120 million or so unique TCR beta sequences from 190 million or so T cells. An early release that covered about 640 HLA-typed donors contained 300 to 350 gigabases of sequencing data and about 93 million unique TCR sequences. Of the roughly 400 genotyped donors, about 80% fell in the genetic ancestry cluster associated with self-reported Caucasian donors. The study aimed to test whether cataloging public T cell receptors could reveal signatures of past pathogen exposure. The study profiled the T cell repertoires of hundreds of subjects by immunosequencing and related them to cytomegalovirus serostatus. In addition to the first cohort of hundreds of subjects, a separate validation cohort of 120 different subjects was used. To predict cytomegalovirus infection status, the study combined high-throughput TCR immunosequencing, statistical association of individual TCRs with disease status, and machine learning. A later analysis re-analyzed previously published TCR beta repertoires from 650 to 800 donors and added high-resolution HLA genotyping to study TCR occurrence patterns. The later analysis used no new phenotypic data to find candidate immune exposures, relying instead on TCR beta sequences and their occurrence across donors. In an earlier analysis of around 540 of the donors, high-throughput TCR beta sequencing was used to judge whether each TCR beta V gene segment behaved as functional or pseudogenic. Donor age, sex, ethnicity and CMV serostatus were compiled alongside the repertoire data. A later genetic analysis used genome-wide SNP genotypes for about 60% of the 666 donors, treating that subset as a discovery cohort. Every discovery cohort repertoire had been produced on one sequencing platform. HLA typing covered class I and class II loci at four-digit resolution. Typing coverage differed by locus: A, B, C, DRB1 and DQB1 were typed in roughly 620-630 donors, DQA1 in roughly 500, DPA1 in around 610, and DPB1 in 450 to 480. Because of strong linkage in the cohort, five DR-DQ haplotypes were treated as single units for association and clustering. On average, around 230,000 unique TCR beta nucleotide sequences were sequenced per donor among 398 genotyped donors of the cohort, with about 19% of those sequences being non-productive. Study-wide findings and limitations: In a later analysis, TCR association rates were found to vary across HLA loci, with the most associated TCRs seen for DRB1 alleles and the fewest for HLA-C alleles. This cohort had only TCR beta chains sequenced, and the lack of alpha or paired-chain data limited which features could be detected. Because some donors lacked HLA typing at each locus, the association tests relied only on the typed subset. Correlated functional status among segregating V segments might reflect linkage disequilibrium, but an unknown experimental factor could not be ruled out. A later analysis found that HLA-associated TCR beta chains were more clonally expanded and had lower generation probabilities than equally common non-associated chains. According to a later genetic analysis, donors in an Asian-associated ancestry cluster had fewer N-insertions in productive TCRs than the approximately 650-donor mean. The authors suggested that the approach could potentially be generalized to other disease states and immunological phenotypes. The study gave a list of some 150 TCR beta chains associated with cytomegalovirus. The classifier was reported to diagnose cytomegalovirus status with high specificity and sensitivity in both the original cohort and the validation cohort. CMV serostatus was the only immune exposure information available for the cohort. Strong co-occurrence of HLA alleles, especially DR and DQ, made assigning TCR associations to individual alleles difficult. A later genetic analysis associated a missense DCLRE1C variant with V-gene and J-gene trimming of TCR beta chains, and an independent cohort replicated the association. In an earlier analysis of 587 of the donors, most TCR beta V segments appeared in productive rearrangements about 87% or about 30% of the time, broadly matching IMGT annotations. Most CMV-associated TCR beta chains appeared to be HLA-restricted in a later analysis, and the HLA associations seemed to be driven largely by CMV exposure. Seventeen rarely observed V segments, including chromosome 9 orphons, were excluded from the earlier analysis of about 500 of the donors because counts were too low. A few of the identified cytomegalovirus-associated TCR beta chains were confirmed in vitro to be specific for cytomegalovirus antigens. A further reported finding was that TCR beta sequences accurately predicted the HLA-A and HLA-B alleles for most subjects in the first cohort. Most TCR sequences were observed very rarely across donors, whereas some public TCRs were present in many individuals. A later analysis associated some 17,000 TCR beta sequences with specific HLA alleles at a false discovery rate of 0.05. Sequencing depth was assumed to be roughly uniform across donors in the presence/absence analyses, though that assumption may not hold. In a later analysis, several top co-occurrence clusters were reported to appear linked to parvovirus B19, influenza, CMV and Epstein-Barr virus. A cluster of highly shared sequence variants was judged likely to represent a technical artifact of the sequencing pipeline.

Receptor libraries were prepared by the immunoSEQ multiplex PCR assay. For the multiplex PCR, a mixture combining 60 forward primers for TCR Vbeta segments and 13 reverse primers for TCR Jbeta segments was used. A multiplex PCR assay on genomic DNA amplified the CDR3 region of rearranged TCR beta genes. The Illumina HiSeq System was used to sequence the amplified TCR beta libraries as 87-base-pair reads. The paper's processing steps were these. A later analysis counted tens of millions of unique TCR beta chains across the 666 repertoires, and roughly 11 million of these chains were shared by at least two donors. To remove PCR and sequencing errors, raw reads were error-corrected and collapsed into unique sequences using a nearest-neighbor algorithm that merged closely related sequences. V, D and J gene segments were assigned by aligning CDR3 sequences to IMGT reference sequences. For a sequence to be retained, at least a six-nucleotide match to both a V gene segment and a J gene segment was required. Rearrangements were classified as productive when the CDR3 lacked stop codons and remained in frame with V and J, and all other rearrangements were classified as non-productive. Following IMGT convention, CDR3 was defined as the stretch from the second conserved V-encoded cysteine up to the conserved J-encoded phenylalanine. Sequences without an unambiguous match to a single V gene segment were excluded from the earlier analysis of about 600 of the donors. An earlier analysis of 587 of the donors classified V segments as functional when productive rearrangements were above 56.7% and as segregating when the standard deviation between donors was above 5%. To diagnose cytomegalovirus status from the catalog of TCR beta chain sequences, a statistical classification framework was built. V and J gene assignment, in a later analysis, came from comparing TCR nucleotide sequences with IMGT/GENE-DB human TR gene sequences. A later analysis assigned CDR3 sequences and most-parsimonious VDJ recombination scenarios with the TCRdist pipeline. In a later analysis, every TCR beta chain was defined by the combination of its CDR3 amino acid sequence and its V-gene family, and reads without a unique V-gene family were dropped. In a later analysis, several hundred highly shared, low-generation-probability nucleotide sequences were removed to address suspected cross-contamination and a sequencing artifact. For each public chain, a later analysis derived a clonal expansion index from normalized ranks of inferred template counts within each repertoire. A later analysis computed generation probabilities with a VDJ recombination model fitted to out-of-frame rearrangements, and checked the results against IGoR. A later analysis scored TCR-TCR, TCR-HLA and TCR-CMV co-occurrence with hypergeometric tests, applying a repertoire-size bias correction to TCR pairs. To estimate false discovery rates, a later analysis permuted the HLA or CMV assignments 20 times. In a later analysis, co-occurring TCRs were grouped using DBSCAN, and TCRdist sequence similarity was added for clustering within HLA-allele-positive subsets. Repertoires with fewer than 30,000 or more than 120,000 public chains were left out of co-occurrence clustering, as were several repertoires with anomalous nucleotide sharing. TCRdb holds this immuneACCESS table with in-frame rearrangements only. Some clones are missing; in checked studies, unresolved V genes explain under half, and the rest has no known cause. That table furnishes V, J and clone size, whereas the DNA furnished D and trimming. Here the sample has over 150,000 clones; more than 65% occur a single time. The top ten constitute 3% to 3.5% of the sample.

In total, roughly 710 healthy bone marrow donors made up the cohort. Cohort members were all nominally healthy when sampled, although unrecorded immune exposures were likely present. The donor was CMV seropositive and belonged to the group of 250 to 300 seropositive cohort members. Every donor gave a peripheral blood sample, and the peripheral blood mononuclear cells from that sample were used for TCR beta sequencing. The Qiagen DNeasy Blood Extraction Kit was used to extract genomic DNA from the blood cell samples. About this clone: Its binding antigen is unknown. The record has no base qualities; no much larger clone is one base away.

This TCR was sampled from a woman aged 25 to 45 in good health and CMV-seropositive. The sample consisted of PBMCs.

The encoded CDR3 is CASIRGWGTAYEQYF. The DNA sequence reads TGTGCCAGCATTCGGGGATGGGGTACCGCCTACGAGCAGTACTTC. Here the chain combines TRBV28 and TRBJ2-7; TRBD2 is perhaps the D gene, given 5 matching bases. The CDR3 covers 15 residues, taking in both the cysteine and the phenylalanine. This entry keeps only the CDR3 DNA: 45 bases, framed from base 1. Cut back by 7 bases and 2 bases, the V and J ends lie 18 bases apart. Per the germline V gene, MDHEN is the CDR1 and SYDVKM is the CDR2.